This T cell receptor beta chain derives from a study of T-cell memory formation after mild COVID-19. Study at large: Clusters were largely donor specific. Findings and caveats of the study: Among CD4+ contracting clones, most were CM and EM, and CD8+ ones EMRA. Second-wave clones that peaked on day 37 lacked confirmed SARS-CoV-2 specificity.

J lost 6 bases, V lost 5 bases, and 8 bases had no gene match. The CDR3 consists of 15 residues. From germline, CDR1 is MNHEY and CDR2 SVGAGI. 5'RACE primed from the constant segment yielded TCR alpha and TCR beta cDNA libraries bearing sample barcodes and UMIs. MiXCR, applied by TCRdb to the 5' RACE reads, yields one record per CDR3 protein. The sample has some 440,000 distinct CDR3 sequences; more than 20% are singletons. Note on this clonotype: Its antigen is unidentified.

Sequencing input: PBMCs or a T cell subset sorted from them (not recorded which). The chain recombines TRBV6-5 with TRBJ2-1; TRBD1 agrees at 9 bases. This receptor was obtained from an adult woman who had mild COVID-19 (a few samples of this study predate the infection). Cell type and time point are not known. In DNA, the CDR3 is TGTGCCAGCAGTACACGGGACAGGGAAGTCAATGAGCAGTTCTTC. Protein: CASSTRDREVNEQFF.